This T cell receptor beta chain was identified during a study of T-cell reconstitution after alpha-beta-depleted transplantation in children. V was cut by 2 bases and J by 1 base, with 10 bases left in between. The CDR3 totals 15 residues. Germline assignment: CDR1 MNHEY and CDR2 SMNVEV (reference sequence). Construction of the TCRbeta library involved unique molecular identifiers. TCRdb independently ran MiXCR on the PCR reads; one entry per CDR3 protein. The profile shows roughly 280,000 distinct CDR3 sequences, around 10% of them singletons. Overall study findings and caveats: T-cell counts and diversity were attributed mostly to newly produced T cells one year after transplant.

This clonotype was observed at least ten times. Its antigen is as yet unknown. The receptor's source is a male patient aged 2-10 years who had a stem cell transplant for chronic granulomatous disease, so the T cells may come from the graft donor. The specimen was peripheral blood, collected 180 days after TCRalphabeta/CD19-depleted stem cell transplant. The chain carries TRBV27 and TRBJ2-3; D not resolved. This chain's CDR3 is CASSLRSTGTDTQYF. CDR3 DNA: TGTGCCAGCAGTTTACGGTCTACTGGCACAGATACGCAGTATTTT.